Sequencing of this TCR beta chain was carried out in a study of a mutant IDH1 vaccine in newly diagnosed glioma. Study-level background: Those enrolled had earlier been treated with radiotherapy, temozolomide, or both, mostly both.

Study-wide results and caveats: Vaccine-induced responses were seen in approximately 93% of patients, spanning several MHC alleles.

Time point here: baseline, week 1 (first vaccination visit). Described treatment: pre-vaccination baseline after standard-of-care therapy. Trimming stripped 0 bases from V and 6 bases from J, with 6 bases between. The CDR3 runs to 13 residues. Germline CDR1 reads GTSNPN; CDR2 reads SVGIG (reference sequence). With respect to this clone: Its antigen is currently unknown.

TCRdb's table, derived via immunoSEQ multiplex PCR, lists solely in-frame clones and lacks some. Counted here are tens of thousands of clones, about three quarters occurring once; the ten biggest clones make up roughly 1.9%. The chain uses TRBV30 and TRBJ1-6; D uncertain. This TCR was sampled from a woman aged 40 to 50 with glioma. The material sequenced was PBMCs, taken from a glioma patient treated with radiotherapy, temozolomide or both. The CDR3 coding sequence is TGTGCCTGGAGTGTCGGCAGTAATTCACCCCTCCACTTT. This translates into CAWSVGSNSPLHF.